The 13 T cell receptor beta chains below all came from one sample that was sequenced in a study of blood T cell repertoires in COVID-19. Repertoires were generated with immunoSEQ multiplex PCR, while TCRdb's copy carries only in-frame clones and drops some. The table lists roughly 310,000 clones, more than 75% of them singletons. The specimen sequenced was peripheral blood. The receptors derive from a woman aged 45-65 years with active or convalescent COVID-19.

The chain uses TRBV28 and TRBJ1-2; tentatively, D is TRBD1 (6 bases). CDR3 length equals 14 residues. Germline CDR1 and CDR2: MDHEN and SYDVKM. The V and J ends lost 5 bases and 8 bases respectively, with 18 bases between them. The CDR3 nucleotides read TGTGCCAGCAGTCCGATGCCGGGACAAGGGGGCTACACCTTC. It translates to CASSPMPGQGGYTF.

This sequence joins TRBV4-3 and TRBJ1-2; TRBD1 matches at 8 bases. The germline V gene encodes CDR1 LGHNA and CDR2 YSLEER. The V gene end was trimmed by 2 bases and the J gene end by 6 bases; junction bases not matched to a gene: 14. This CDR3 is built from 17 residues. Written as DNA, the CDR3 is TGCGCCAGCAGCCAACAGACCACAGGGGGGAGGGGGAATGGCTACACCTTC. This gives the protein CASSQQTTGGRGNGYTF.

This sequence joins TRBV6-5 and TRBJ1-2, with 7 bases identical to TRBD1. This CDR3 contains 15 residues. The germline gives CDR1 MNHEY, CDR2 SVGAGI. The V gene end was trimmed by 5 bases and the J gene end by 0 bases; junction bases not matched to a gene: 6. CDR3 residues: CASSRQGQANYGYTF. CDR3 nucleotides: TGTGCCAGCAGTCGACAGGGACAAGCTAACTATGGCTACACCTTC.

V gene TRBV18 combines with J gene TRBJ1-6, with D uncertain. The CDR3 consists of 16 residues. Per germline, CDR1 KGHSH and CDR2 LQKENI. With 3 bases removed from V and 4 bases from J, the gap between germline ends came to 13 bases. CDR3 DNA sequence: TGTGCCAGCTCACCCGCTGAGCGGACTTATAATTCACCCCTCCACTTT. Amino acids: CASSPAERTYNSPLHF. The whole variable domain, filled in from reference TRBV18 and TRBJ1-6, reads NAGVMQNPRHLVRRRGQEARLRCSPMKGHSHVYWYRQLPEEGLKFMVYLQKENIIDESGMPKERFSAEFPKEGPSILRIQQVVRGDSAAYFCASSPAERTYNSPLHFGNGTRLTVT.

The V and J genes are TRBV19 and TRBJ2-7, with 7 nucleotides matching TRBD2. Germline V gene data show CDR1 as LNHDA and CDR2 as SQIVND (reference sequence). V lost 7 bases to trimming and J lost 7 bases; unmatched junction nucleotides: 16. The CDR3 is 15 residues long. Here the CDR3 DNA reads TGTGCCAGTAAGGCTTCGGCGGGGGTTGGTGGGGAGCAGTACTTC. It yields the protein CASKASAGVGGEQYF.

V and J are TRBV19 and TRBJ1-5; 9 nucleotides line up with TRBD1. This CDR3 contains 16 residues. J lost 4 bases, V lost 5 bases, and 9 bases had no gene match. From germline, CDR1 is LNHDA and CDR2 SQIVND (reference sequence). CDR3: CASSPRGQGENQPQHF. CDR3 nucleotide sequence: TGTGCCAGTAGTCCGAGGGGACAGGGTGAAAATCAGCCCCAGCATTTT.

This rearrangement joins TRBV3-1 (or the pseudogene TRBV3-2) to TRBJ2-7, with D possibly TRBD2 on 7 matching bases. V was cut by 0 bases and J by 6 bases, with 12 bases left in between. The CDR3 length is 14 residues. CDR1 LGHDT and CDR2 YNNKEL come from the germline V gene (reference sequence). The CDR3 nucleotides are TGTGCCAGCAGCCAAGAAGGGGGGGGCTGCGAGCAGTACTTC. It is translated as CASSQEGGGCEQYF.

Of note for this clone: This sample also contains other DNA sequences that code for the same CDR3. V and J are TRBV3-1 (or the pseudogene TRBV3-2) and TRBJ2-7; D gene uncertain. The CDR3 length is 13 residues. CDR1 LGHDT and CDR2 YNNKEL come from the germline V gene (reference sequence). Trimming removed 0 bases from V and 2 bases from J, with 5 bases in between. The CDR3 loop reads CASSQDRAYEQYF. CDR3 nucleotide sequence: TGTGCCAGCAGCCAAGACCGGGCCTACGAGCAGTACTTC.

This chain links TRBV12-5 with TRBJ1-3; D is possibly TRBD1 (6 bases). Trimming cost V 6 bases and J 2 bases, with 11 bases left between them. The CDR3 extends over 14 amino acids. CDR1 is LGHNT, CDR2 FRNRAP, per germline. The CDR3, as DNA: TGTGCTAGTGGACCGTCAGGGGCTGGAAACACCATATATTTT. Protein sequence: CASGPSGAGNTIYF.

Concerning this clone itself: The junction departs from germline at one end; a sequencing error may be responsible. The genes are TRBV4-1 and TRBJ2-1, with D uncertain. Germline loops: CDR1 MGHRA, CDR2 YSYEKL. This CDR3 region has 16 residues. CDR3: CASTQNPTSPRYEQFF. In DNA, the CDR3 is TGCGCCAGCACCCAAAACCCGACATCCCCTCGATATGAGCAGTTCTTC.

The chain uses TRBV2 and TRBJ1-6; TRBD1 agrees at 8 bases. V was clipped by 7 bases and J by 8 bases; unmatched bases: 13. Germline V gene lookup returns CDR1 SNHLY and CDR2 FYNNEI. The length of the CDR3 is 16 residues. CDR3 DNA: TGTGCCAGCATCGGTGTCGGGGACAGGCTTGATTCACCCCTCCACTTT. Protein: CASIGVGDRLDSPLHF.

The chain carries TRBV2 and TRBJ1-5, with a tentative D call TRBD1 (6 bases). This CDR3 spans 15 amino acids. Trimming took 7 bases from V and 3 from J, leaving 16 bases between them. CDR1 SNHLY and CDR2 FYNNEI come from the germline V gene. CDR3 loop: CASTSDSRNNQPQHF. The CDR3 bases are TGTGCCAGCACCTCGGACAGTCGGAACAATCAGCCCCAGCATTTT.

This clone came up once. The chain is built from TRBV19 and TRBJ2-2; 11 bases are shared with TRBD1. The length of the CDR3 is 16 residues. The trim removed 6 bases at V and 4 bases at J, leaving 7 bases unmatched. Germline V gene data show CDR1 as LNHDA and CDR2 as SQIVND (reference sequence). CDR3 protein: CASRRTGGLGTGELFF. CDR3 nucleotides: TGTGCCAGTAGGCGGACAGGGGGCTTGGGCACCGGGGAGCTGTTTTTT. Full variable domain (remainder filled in from reference TRBV19 and TRBJ2-2): DGGITQSPKYLFRKEGQNVTLSCEQNLNHDAMYWYRQDPGQGLRLIYYSQIVNDFQKGDIAEGYSVSREKKESFPLTVTSAQKNPTAFYLCASRRTGGLGTGELFFGEGSRLTVL.